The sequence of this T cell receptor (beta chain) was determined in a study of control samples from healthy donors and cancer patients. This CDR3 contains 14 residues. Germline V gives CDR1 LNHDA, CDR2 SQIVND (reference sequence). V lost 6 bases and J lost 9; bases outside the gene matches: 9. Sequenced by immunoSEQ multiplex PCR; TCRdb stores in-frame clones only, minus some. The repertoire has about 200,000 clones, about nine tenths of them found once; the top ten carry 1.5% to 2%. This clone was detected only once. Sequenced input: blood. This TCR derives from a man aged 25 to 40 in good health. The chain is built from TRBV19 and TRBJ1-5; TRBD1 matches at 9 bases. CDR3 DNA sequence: TGTGCCAGTAGCCCGGGACAGGGAACAAGGCCCCAGCATTTT. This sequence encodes CASSPGQGTRPQHF. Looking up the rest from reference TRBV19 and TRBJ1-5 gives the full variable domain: DGGITQSPKYLFRKEGQNVTLSCEQNLNHDAMYWYRQDPGQGLRLIYYSQIVNDFQKGDIAEGYSVSREKKESFPLTVTSAQKNPTAFYLCASSPGQGTRPQHFGDGTRLSIL.